The 18 T cell receptor beta chains reported below all come from one sample, sequenced in a study of blood T cell repertoires in COVID-19. Method: immunoSEQ multiplex PCR; TCRdb's copy keeps in-frame clones and lacks some. Of about 140,000 clones in the sample, roughly 80% were seen once. The specimen was peripheral blood. The receptors come from a woman aged 45-60 years with active or convalescent COVID-19.

The V and J genes are TRBV4-2 and TRBJ1-2, with D possibly matching TRBD1 (6 bases). The length of the CDR3 is 15 residues. Trimming removed 0 bases at V and 5 bases at J, with 13 bases between. Germline V CDR1 and CDR2: LGHNA, YNFKEQ. CDR3 in amino acids: CASSQDPGVGYGYTF. CDR3 in DNA: TGTGCCAGCAGCCAAGATCCAGGGGTTGGTTATGGCTACACCTTC.

V gene TRBV5-8 combines with J gene TRBJ1-2; no reliable D call. In germline, CDR1 is SGHTS, CDR2 YDEGEE. CDR3 length: 14 amino acids. Trimming took off 0 bases at V and 4 bases at J, with 10 bases between the two ends. In DNA, the CDR3 is TGTGCCAGCAGCTTGGGGGAGCCAGCCTATGGCTACACCTTC. This codes for CASSLGEPAYGYTF.

V gene TRBV5-6 combines with J gene TRBJ1-3; the D gene is possibly TRBD1 (5 bases). The V gene lost 4 bases and the J gene lost 2 bases, with 10 bases spanning the gap. Germline V gene lookup returns CDR1 SGHDT and CDR2 YYEEEE. CDR3 size: 14 residues. The CDR3 sequence is CASSLTDTGNTIYF. In DNA form, the CDR3 reads TGTGCCAGCAGCCTGACAGACACTGGAAACACCATATATTTT.

The rearrangement uses TRBV6-4 and TRBJ2-3, with D uncertain. The CDR3 length is 13 residues. Germline V gives CDR1 MRHNA, CDR2 SNTAGT. Deletions cut 4 bases from V and 3 bases from J, with 8 bases between. Here the CDR3 reads CASSAERTDTQYF. The CDR3 DNA is TGTGCCAGCAGTGCCGAGAGGACAGATACGCAGTATTTT.

The CDR3 sequence: CASSPLPSGGPDEQYF. Here the CDR3 DNA reads TGTGCCAGCTCACCCCTCCCTAGCGGGGGGCCAGACGAGCAGTACTTC. J is TRBJ2-7 and V is TRBV18; TRBD2 matches at 11 bases. V dropped 3 bases and J dropped 5; count of bases not matched to a gene: 9. CDR3 length equals 16 residues. Germline CDR1 and CDR2: KGHSH and LQKENI. Full variable domain (rest looked up from reference TRBV18 and TRBJ2-7): NAGVMQNPRHLVRRRGQEARLRCSPMKGHSHVYWYRQLPEEGLKFMVYLQKENIIDESGMPKERFSAEFPKEGPSILRIQQVVRGDSAAYFCASSPLPSGGPDEQYFGPGTRLTVT.

The CDR3 sequence is CSVDRGRGYTEAFF. The CDR3, as DNA: TGCAGCGTTGACAGGGGGCGGGGGTACACTGAAGCTTTCTTT. The chain combines TRBV29-1 with TRBJ1-1; TRBD1 aligns across 8 bases. The trim removed 3 bases at V and 3 bases at J, leaving 6 bases unmatched. From germline, CDR1 is SQVTM and CDR2 ANQGSEA. This CDR3 comprises 14 residues.

This clone has just one count. This sequence joins TRBV7-8 and TRBJ2-7; 8 bases match TRBD1. V was clipped by 0 bases and J by 6 bases; unmatched bases: 4. CDR3 length: 14 residues. Germline lookup yields CDR1 SGHVS and CDR2 FQNEAQ. CDR3 sequence (DNA): TGTGCCAGCAGCTTAGCGGAGGACAGGGTCGAGCAGTACTTC. This encodes CASSLAEDRVEQYF.

The V gene is TRBV5-4, the J gene TRBJ2-4; TRBD2 aligns across 8 bases. Germline lookup yields CDR1 SGHNT and CDR2 YYREEE (reference sequence). This CDR3 comprises 15 residues. J was trimmed by 1 base and V by 0 bases; bases with no gene match: 0. In nucleotides, the CDR3 is TGTGCCAGCAGCTTGGGCGGGGGGGCCAAAAACATTCAGTACTTC. Translation: CASSLGGGAKNIQYF.

The V and J genes are TRBV5-6 and TRBJ1-3, with D uncertain. This CDR3 comprises 14 residues. The V gene lost 4 bases and the J gene lost 0 bases, with 8 bases spanning the gap. The germline V gene has CDR1 SGHDT and CDR2 YYEEEE. CDR3 nucleotide sequence: TGTGCCAGCAGCCGGTGGAGCTCTGGAAACACCATATATTTT. It specifies CASSRWSSGNTIYF.

J is TRBJ1-5 and V is TRBV9; the match to TRBD1 covers 8 bases. The germline CDR1 and CDR2 sequences are SGDLS and YYNGEE. CDR3 length equals 15 residues. The V gene end was trimmed by 0 bases and the J gene end by 8 bases; junction bases not matched to a gene: 7. CDR3 in amino acids: CASSVDQGAGEPQHF. The CDR3 region has the DNA TGTGCCAGCAGCGTAGATCAGGGGGCCGGAGAGCCCCAGCATTTT.

The V gene is TRBV30, the J gene TRBJ2-1; possibly TRBD2 for D (5 bases). CDR3 length equals 13 residues. Germline CDR1 is GTSNPN and CDR2 is SVGIG (reference sequence). Between the trimmed V and J ends, which lost 3 bases and 3 bases, there was a span of 9 bases. CDR3 nucleotides: TGTGCCTGGAGCATACTAGGCTACAATGAGCAGTTCTTC. Translating it yields CAWSILGYNEQFF.

The rearrangement links TRBV2 to TRBJ1-5; 7 nucleotides agree with TRBD1. J gave up 5 bases and V 2 bases, and 9 bases lay outside the gene matches. This CDR3 is 16 amino acids long. Germline lookup yields CDR1 SNHLY and CDR2 FYNNEI. CDR3 nucleotide sequence: TGTGCCAGCAGTGAAAGGGGCGGGACAGCGGATCAGCCCCAGCATTTT. It encodes CASSERGGTADQPQHF.

CDR3 residues: CASTLGQGNNSPLHF. CDR3 nucleotides: TGTGCCAGCACCTTGGGACAGGGTAATAATTCACCCCTCCACTTT. This rearrangement joins TRBV2 to TRBJ1-6; 9 bases are a match to TRBD1. With 7 bases clipped from V and 5 bases from J, the junction kept 6 bases outside the gene matches. The germline CDR1 and CDR2 sequences are SNHLY and FYNNEI. The CDR3 runs 15 residues.

V usage is TRBV9 and J usage is TRBJ2-7; 10 bases map to TRBD2. This CDR3 is 16 amino acids long. Looked up from germline, CDR1 is SGDLS and CDR2 is YYNGEE. The J segment lost 7 bases and the V segment lost 0 bases, leaving 10 bases of the junction unmatched. The CDR3 region is CASSVEPAGGPGEQYF. The DNA of the CDR3 is TGTGCCAGCAGCGTAGAACCAGCGGGAGGGCCAGGAGAGCAGTACTTC.

This chain joins TRBV7-2 and TRBJ1-2, with 7 nucleotides matching TRBD1. The ends lost 1 base at V and 6 bases at J; junction bases unmatched: 11. Germline V gene lookup returns CDR1 SGHTA and CDR2 FQGNSA. The CDR3 is 16 amino acids. CDR3 coding DNA: TGTGCCAGCAGCTTAGAGAGGGGGCGGCCTCGGAATGGCTACACCTTC. It yields the protein CASSLERGRPRNGYTF.

To note about this clone: A read error may explain this, as a much larger clone is one base away. The chain is built from TRBV7-2 and TRBJ1-2, with 8 bases aligning to TRBD1. V dropped 3 bases and J dropped 8; count of bases not matched to a gene: 5. The CDR3 has 13 amino acids. The germline gives CDR1 SGHTA, CDR2 FQGNSA. The CDR3 coding sequence is TGTGCCAGCAGCTTCGACAGGGGTCGGGGCTACACCTTC. Translating gives CASSFDRGRGYTF.

This clone showed up just once. The rearrangement uses TRBV4-3 and TRBJ2-1, with TRBD2 matching over 10 bases. J gave up 4 bases and V 4 bases, and 4 bases lay outside the gene matches. Germline CDR1 is LGHNA and CDR2 is YSLEER. The length of the CDR3 is 15 residues. CDR3 sequence reads: CASSPSGGAYNEQFF. CDR3 coding DNA: TGCGCCAGCAGCCCCAGCGGGGGGGCTTACAATGAGCAGTTCTTC.

V gene TRBV19 combines with J gene TRBJ2-3; 8 nucleotides align to TRBD1. The CDR3 is 14 residues long. Germline V gene sequence: CDR1 LNHDA, CDR2 SQIVND (reference sequence). V lost 6 bases to trimming and J lost 0 bases; unmatched junction nucleotides: 2. This CDR3 is CASSRTGSTDTQYF. For the CDR3, the DNA is TGTGCCAGTAGCAGGACAGGGAGCACAGATACGCAGTATTTT.